This entry lists 15 T cell receptor beta chains sequenced from one sample in a study of shared clonotypes between healthy human individuals. Method: immunoSEQ multiplex PCR; TCRdb's copy keeps in-frame clones and lacks some. The profile covers 2 million to 3 million clones, with around 90% appearing a single time and over 0.12% taken by the ten largest. The source material was naive CD4+ T cells sorted from blood. Subset defined: CD45RA+ positively selected. These TCRs come from a young man in good health.

The chain couples TRBV6-6 to TRBJ2-7; 7 bases fit TRBD1. The CDR3 sequence is 15 residues long. Germline V lookup: CDR1 MNHNY, CDR2 SVGAGI (reference sequence). V was clipped by 0 bases and J by 2 bases; unmatched bases: 4. The CDR3 DNA reads TGTGCCAGCAGTTACTCGAAACAGGGGACCTACGAGCAGTACTTC. Protein: CASSYSKQGTYEQYF.

The chain links TRBV19 to TRBJ1-3; no clear D. This CDR3 region has 15 residues. In germline, CDR1 is LNHDA, CDR2 SQIVND (reference sequence). The V end was cut by 3 bases, the J end by 0 bases, with 9 bases between. The CDR3 nucleotides read TGTGCCAGTAGTATCGAGGGAAGCTCTGGAAACACCATATATTTT. Amino acids: CASSIEGSSGNTIYF.

V is TRBV30 and J is TRBJ2-3; 8 bases map to TRBD2. J gave up 3 bases and V 2 bases, and 4 bases lay outside the gene matches. CDR3 length equals 14 residues. The germline CDR1 and CDR2 sequences are GTSNPN and SVGIG (reference sequence). The CDR3 reads CAWSPGTRTDTQYF. CDR3 bases: TGTGCCTGGAGTCCAGGGACTAGGACAGATACGCAGTATTTT.

The chain couples TRBV11-2 to TRBJ1-2, with 8 bases matching TRBD1. The CDR3 has 18 amino acids. V lost 1 base and J lost 1; bases outside the gene matches: 11. Per the germline V gene, CDR1 is SGHAT and CDR2 is FQNNGV. DNA of the CDR3: TGTGCCAGCAGCTTAGGGCCCCCAGGGGGCTCCCATAACTATGGCTACACCTTC. Its protein is CASSLGPPGGSHNYGYTF. Full variable domain (missing parts from reference TRBV11-2 and TRBJ1-2): EAGVAQSPRYKIIEKRQSVAFWCNPISGHATLYWYQQILGQGPKLLIQFQNNGVVDDSQLPKDRFSAERLKGVDSTLKIQPAKLEDSAVYLCASSLGPPGGSHNYGYTFGSGTRLTVV.

This chain connects TRBV11-2 to TRBJ2-7, with 10 bases aligning to TRBD1. The CDR3 length is 16 residues. With 3 bases clipped from V and 2 bases from J, the junction kept 7 bases outside the gene matches. Germline lookup yields CDR1 SGHAT and CDR2 FQNNGV. The CDR3 protein is CASSFLGQGTTYEQYF. Written as DNA, the CDR3 is TGTGCCAGCAGCTTTTTGGGACAGGGGACCACCTACGAGCAGTACTTC.

To note about this clone: At the DNA level, this CDR3 is encoded by other sequences in the same sample as well. The chain has TRBV4-3 and TRBJ1-3; D is uncertain. Trimming shortened V by 1 base and J by 1 base, and 5 bases separated the two germline ends. Germline values: CDR1 LGHNA, CDR2 YSLEER. The CDR3 is made up of 14 amino acids. CDR3 nucleotides: TGCGCCAGCAGCCAAGCCCCTTCTGGAAACACCATATATTTT. Translation: CASSQAPSGNTIYF.

J is TRBJ1-2 and V is TRBV21-1. TRBV21-1 is listed as a pseudogene. The CDR3 is made up of 15 amino acids. CDR3 loop: CASSKGATGTYGYTF. DNA for the CDR3: TGTGCCAGCAGCAAAGGTGCAACGGGAACCTATGGCTACACCTTC.

This clone was recorded only once. The chain carries TRBV28 and TRBJ2-2; unclear D gene. The CDR3 is made up of 12 amino acids. The germline V and J ends were trimmed by 4 bases and 5 bases, with 5 bases remaining between them. CDR1 is MDHEN and CDR2 is SYDVKM in the germline V gene. CDR3 bases: TGTGCCAGCAGTTCTGTAACCGGGGAGCTGTTTTTT. This sequence encodes CASSSVTGELFF.

V and J are TRBV5-6 and TRBJ1-5, with D tentatively TRBD1 (5 bases). Trimming removed 3 bases at V and 4 bases at J, with 11 bases between. This CDR3 contains 14 residues. Looked up from germline, CDR1 is SGHDT and CDR2 is YYEEEE. Here the CDR3 reads CASSSWDRNQPQHF. Written as DNA, the CDR3 is TGTGCCAGCAGCTCTTGGGACCGAAATCAGCCCCAGCATTTT.

The rearrangement joins TRBV9 to TRBJ1-2; D is unresolved. Germline loops: CDR1 SGDLS, CDR2 YYNGEE. The CDR3 consists of 16 residues. With 4 bases removed from V and 8 bases from J, the gap between germline ends came to 24 bases. For the CDR3, the DNA is TGTGCCAGCAGCCCGAGCGGCTCGGCGACCCCGGGGGGCTACACCTTC. This codes for CASSPSGSATPGGYTF.

The rearrangement uses TRBV5-4 and TRBJ2-5, with D possibly TRBD1 on 6 matching bases. V was pared by 1 base and J by 2 bases, with 9 bases between. This CDR3 contains 14 residues. The germline V gene encodes CDR1 SGHNT and CDR2 YYREEE (reference sequence). The CDR3 loop reads CASSLNGQQETQYF. The CDR3 nucleotides are TGTGCCAGCAGCTTGAATGGACAGCAAGAGACCCAGTACTTC.

This clone appeared a single time. The CDR3, as DNA: TGTGCCAGCCGCCGCCTAGCGGGAGGGGAAGAGCAGTACTTC. Its protein is CASRRLAGGEEQYF. The chain links TRBV5-8 to TRBJ2-7, with 12 nucleotides matching TRBD2. The V gene end was trimmed by 7 bases and the J gene end by 7 bases; junction bases not matched to a gene: 9. Germline V CDR1 and CDR2: SGHTS, YDEGEE. CDR3 length equals 14 residues.

This clone was detected only a few times. This rearrangement joins TRBV7-9 to TRBJ2-3, with TRBD2 as a possible D gene (5 bases). V was cut by 5 bases and J by 0 bases, with 21 bases left in between. Per the germline V gene, CDR1 is SEHNR and CDR2 is FQNEAQ (reference sequence). The CDR3 sequence is 18 residues long. The CDR3 region is CASSPTRATRESTDTQYF. As DNA, the CDR3 is TGTGCCAGCAGCCCGACGCGGGCAACCCGGGAAAGCACAGATACGCAGTATTTT.

This clone has just one count. This chain uses TRBV27 with TRBJ2-5; no reliable D call. The germline gives CDR1 MNHEY, CDR2 SMNVEV (reference sequence). V was pared by 0 bases and J by 0 bases, with 11 bases between. The CDR3 extends over 16 amino acids. In nucleotides, the CDR3 is TGTGCCAGCAGTTTATCAGCACTCCATTACCAAGAGACCCAGTACTTC. Amino acid sequence: CASSLSALHYQETQYF.

CDR3: CASSLITGTDTQYF. The CDR3 DNA is TGCGCCAGCAGCTTGATCACGGGCACAGATACGCAGTATTTT. V usage is TRBV5-1 and J usage is TRBJ2-3; no reliable D call. Between the trimmed V and J ends, which lost 1 base and 1 base, there was a span of 7 bases. Germline V gives CDR1 SGHRS, CDR2 YFSETQ. CDR3 length equals 14 residues. The full variable domain, rest sourced from reference TRBV5-1 and TRBJ2-3, is KAGVTQTPRYLIKTRGQQVTLSCSPISGHRSVSWYQQTPGQGLQFLFEYFSETQRNKGNFPGRFSGRQFSNSRSEMNVSTLELGDSALYLCASSLITGTDTQYFGPGTRLTVL.